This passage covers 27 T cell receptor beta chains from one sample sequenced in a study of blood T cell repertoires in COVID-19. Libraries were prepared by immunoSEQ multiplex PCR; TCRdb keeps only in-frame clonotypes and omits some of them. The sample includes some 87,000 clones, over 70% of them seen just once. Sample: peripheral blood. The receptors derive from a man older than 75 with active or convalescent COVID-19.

In DNA form, the CDR3 reads TGTGCCAGCTCACCAGCTAGCCGGGACAGGGGATTTGGAAACACCATATATTTT. Its translation is CASSPASRDRGFGNTIYF. The rearrangement joins TRBV18 to TRBJ1-3; 10 bases map to TRBD1. V trimming: 2 bases; J trimming: 3 bases; junction bases outside the gene matches: 10. There are 18 residues in the CDR3. Germline values: CDR1 KGHSH, CDR2 LQKENI.

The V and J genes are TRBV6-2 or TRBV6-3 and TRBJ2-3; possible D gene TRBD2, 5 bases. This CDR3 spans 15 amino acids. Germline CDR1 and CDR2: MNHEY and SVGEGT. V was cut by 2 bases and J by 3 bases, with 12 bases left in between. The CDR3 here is CASSYQRRVTDTQYF. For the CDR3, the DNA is TGTGCCAGCAGTTACCAACGGCGGGTTACAGATACGCAGTATTTT.

This chain's CDR3 is CASRGSDRPHEQYF. CDR3 sequence (DNA): TGTGCCAGCAGGGGATCGGACAGGCCCCACGAGCAGTACTTC. This chain links TRBV28 with TRBJ2-7; 7 nucleotides agree with TRBD1. CDR1 is MDHEN, CDR2 SYDVKM, per germline. V was clipped by 6 bases and J by 5 bases; unmatched bases: 10. This CDR3 spans 14 amino acids. The full variable domain, its missing parts supplied by reference TRBV28 and TRBJ2-7, is DVKVTQSSRYLVKRTGEKVFLECVQDMDHENMFWYRQDPGLGLRLIYFSYDVKMKEKGDIPEGYSVSREKKERFSLILESASTNQTSMYLCASRGSDRPHEQYFGPGTRLTVT.

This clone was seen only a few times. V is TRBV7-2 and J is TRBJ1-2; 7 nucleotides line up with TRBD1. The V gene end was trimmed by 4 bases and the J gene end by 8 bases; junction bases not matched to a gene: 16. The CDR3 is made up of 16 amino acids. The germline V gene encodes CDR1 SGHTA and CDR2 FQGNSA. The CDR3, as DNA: TGTGCCAGCAGCTCAGGTTGGGCGGACAGGACCTGGGGCTACACCTTC. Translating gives CASSSGWADRTWGYTF.

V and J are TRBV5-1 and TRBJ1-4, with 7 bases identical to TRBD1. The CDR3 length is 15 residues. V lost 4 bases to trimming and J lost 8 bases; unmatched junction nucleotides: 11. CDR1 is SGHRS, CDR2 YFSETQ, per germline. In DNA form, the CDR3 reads TGCGCCAGCAGCCCCATGACAGGGTTACGAGAAAAACTGTTTTTT. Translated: CASSPMTGLREKLFF.

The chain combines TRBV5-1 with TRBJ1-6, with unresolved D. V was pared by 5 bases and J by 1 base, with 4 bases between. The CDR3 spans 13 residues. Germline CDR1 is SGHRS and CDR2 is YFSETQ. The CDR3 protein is CASRSSYNSPLHF. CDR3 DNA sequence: TGCGCCAGCAGGTCGTCCTATAATTCACCCCTCCACTTT.

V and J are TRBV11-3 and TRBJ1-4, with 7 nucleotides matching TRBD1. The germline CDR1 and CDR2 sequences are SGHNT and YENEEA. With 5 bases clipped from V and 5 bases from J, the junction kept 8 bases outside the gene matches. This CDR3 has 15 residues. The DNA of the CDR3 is TGTGCCAGCAGCCCCGCTGGGGACAGAAATGAAAAACTGTTTTTT. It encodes CASSPAGDRNEKLFF.

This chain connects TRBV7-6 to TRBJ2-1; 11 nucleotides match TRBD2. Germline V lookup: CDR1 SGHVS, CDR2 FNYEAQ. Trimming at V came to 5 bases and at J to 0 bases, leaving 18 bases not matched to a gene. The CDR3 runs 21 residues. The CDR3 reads CASSPTLVIAGGASSYNEQFF. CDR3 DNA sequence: TGTGCCAGCAGCCCAACCTTGGTGATAGCGGGGGGGGCAAGCTCCTACAATGAGCAGTTCTTC.

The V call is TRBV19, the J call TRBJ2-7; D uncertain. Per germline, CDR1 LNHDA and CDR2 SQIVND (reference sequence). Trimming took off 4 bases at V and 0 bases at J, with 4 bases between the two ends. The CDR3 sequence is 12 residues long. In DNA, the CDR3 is TGTGCCAGTAGTACCTCCTCCTACGAGCAGTACTTC. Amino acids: CASSTSSYEQYF.

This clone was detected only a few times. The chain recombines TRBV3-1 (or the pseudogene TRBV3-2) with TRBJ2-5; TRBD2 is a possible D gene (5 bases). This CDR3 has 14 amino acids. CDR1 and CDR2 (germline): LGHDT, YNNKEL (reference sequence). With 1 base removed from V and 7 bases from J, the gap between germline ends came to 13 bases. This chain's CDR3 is CASSQGRAGGTQYF. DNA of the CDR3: TGTGCCAGCAGCCAAGGTAGAGCAGGAGGGACCCAGTACTTC.

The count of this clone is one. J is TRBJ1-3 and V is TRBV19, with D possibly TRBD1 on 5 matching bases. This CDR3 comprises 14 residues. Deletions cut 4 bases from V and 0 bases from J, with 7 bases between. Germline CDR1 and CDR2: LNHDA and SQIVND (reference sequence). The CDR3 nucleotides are TGTGCCAGTAGTACCAGGGCCTCTGGAAACACCATATATTTT. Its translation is CASSTRASGNTIYF.

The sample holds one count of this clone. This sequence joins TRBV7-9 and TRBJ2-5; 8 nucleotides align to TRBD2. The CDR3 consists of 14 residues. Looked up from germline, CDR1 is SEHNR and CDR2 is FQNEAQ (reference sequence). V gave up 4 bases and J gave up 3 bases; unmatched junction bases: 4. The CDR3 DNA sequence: TGTGCCAGCAGCTCCCGTAGCGGGAAAGAGACCCAGTACTTC. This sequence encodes CASSSRSGKETQYF.

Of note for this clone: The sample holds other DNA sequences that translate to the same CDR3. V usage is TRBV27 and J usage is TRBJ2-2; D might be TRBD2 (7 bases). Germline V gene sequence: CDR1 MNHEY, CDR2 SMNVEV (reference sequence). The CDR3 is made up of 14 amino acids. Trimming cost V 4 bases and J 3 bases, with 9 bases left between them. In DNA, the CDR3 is TGTGCCAGCAGTTGGGGGGGCGACACCGGGGAGCTGTTTTTT. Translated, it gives CASSWGGDTGELFF.

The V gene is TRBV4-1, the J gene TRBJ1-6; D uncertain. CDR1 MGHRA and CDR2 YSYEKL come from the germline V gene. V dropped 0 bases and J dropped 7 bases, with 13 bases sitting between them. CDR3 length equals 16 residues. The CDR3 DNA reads TGCGCCAGCAGCCAAGAGGTCGACACCGAAAATTCACCCCTCCACTTT. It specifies CASSQEVDTENSPLHF.

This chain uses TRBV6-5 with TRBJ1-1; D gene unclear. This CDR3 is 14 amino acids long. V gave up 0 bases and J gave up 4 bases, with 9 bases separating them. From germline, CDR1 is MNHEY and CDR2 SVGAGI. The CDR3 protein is CASSYSSGATEAFF. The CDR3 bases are TGTGCCAGCAGTTACTCGAGTGGTGCCACTGAAGCTTTCTTT.

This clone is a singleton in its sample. CDR3 DNA sequence: TGTGCCAGCAGCCAAGGTCGGGCGGGGGGAGCGACCCAGTACTTC. It translates to CASSQGRAGGATQYF. The chain links TRBV3-1 (or the pseudogene TRBV3-2) to TRBJ2-5; 8 nucleotides agree with TRBD2. CDR1 LGHDT and CDR2 YNNKEL come from the germline V gene (reference sequence). This CDR3 comprises 15 residues. V lost 1 base, J lost 7 bases, and 8 bases stayed unmatched.

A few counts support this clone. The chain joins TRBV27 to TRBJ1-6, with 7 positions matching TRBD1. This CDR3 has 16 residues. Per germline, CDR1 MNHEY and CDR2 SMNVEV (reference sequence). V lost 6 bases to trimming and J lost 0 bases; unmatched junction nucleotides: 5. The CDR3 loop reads CASRPDRASYNSPLHF. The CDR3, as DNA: TGTGCCAGCAGACCAGACAGGGCCTCCTATAATTCACCCCTCCACTTT.

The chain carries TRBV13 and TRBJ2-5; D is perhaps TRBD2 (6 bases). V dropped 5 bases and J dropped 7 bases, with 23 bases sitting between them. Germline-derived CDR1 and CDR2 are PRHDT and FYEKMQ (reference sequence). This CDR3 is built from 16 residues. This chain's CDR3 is CASSNVAGRTQGTQYF. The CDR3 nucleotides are TGTGCCAGCAGCAACGTCGCGGGGCGGACCCAGGGGACCCAGTACTTC.

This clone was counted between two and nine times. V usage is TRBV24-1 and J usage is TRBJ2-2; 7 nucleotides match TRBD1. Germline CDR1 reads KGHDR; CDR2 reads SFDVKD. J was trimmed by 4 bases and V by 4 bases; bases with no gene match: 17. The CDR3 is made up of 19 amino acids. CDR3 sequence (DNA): TGTGCCACCAGTGACTTGCTGGACAGGACAACTCCGGGCACCGGGGAGCTGTTTTTT. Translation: CATSDLLDRTTPGTGELFF.

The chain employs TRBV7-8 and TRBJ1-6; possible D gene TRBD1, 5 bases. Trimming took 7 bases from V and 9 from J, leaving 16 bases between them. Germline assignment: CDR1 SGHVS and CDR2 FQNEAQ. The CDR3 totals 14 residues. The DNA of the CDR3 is TGTGCCAGCACCTTGCGGGGGACGATTTCACCCCTCCACTTT. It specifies CASTLRGTISPLHF.

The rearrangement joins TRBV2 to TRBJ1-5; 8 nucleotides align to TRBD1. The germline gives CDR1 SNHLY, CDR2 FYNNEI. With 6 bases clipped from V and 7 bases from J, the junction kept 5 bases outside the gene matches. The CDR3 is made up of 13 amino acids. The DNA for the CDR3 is TGTGCCAGCAGGTCCAGGGGGCAGCAGCCCCAGCATTTT. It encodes CASRSRGQQPQHF. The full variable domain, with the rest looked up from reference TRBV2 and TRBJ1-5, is EPEVTQTPSHQVTQMGQEVILRCVPISNHLYFYWYRQILGQKVEFLVSFYNNEISEKSEIFDDQFSVERPDGSNFTLKIRSTKLEDSAMYFCASRSRGQQPQHFGDGTRLSIL.

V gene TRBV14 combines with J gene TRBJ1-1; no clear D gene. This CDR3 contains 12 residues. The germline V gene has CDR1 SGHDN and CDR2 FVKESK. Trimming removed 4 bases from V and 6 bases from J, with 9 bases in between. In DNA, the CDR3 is TGTGCCAGCAGCCGAAGCGGACCTGAAGCTTTCTTT. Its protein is CASSRSGPEAFF.

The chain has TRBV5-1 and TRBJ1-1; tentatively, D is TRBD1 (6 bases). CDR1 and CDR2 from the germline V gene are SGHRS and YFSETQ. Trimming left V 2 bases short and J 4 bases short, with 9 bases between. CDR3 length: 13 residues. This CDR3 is CASSFGRGTEAFF. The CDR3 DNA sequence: TGCGCCAGCAGCTTCGGCAGGGGCACTGAAGCTTTCTTT.

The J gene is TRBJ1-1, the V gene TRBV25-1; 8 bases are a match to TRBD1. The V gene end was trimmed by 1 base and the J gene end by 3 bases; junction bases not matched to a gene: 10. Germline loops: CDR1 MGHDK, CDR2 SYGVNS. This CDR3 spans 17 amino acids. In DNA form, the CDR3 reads TGTGCCAGCAGTGAATCTGGACGTGCAGGGGGCGACACTGAAGCTTTCTTT. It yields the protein CASSESGRAGGDTEAFF. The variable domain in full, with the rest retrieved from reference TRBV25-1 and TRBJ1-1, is EADIYQTPRYLVIGTGKKITLECSQTMGHDKMYWYQQDPGMELHLIHYSYGVNSTEKGDLSSESTVSRIRTEHFPLTLESARPSHTSQYLCASSESGRAGGDTEAFFGQGTRLTVV.

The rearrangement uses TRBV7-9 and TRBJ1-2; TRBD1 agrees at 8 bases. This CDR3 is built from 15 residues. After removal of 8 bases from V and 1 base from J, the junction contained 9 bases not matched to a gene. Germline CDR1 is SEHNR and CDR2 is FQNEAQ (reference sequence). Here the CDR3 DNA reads TGTGCCAGCCAATCGGACAGGGCCTTTAACTATGGCTACACCTTC. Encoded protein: CASQSDRAFNYGYTF.

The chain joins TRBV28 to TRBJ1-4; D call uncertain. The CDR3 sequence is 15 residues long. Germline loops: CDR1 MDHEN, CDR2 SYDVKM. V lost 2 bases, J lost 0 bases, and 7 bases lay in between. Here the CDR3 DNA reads TGTGCCAGCAGTTTAGAGGCGACAACTAATGAAAAACTGTTTTTT. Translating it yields CASSLEATTNEKLFF.

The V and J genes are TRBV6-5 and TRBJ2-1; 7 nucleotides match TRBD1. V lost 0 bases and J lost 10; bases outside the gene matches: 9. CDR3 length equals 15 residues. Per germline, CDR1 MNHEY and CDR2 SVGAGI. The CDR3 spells CASSYSWQGEREQFF. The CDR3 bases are TGTGCCAGCAGTTACTCTTGGCAGGGGGAGAGGGAGCAGTTCTTC.